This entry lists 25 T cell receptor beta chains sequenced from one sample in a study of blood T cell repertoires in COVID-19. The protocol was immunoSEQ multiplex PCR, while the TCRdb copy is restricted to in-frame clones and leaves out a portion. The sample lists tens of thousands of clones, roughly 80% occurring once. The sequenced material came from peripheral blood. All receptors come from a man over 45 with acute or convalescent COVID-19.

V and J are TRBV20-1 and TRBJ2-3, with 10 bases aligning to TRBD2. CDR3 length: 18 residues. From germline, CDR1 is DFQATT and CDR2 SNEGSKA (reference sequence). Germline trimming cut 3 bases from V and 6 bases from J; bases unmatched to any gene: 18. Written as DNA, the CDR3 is TGCAGTGCTAGTACAGGCCCCTGGAGCGGGAGGGCCAAGGATACGCAGTATTTT. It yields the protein CSASTGPWSGRAKDTQYF.

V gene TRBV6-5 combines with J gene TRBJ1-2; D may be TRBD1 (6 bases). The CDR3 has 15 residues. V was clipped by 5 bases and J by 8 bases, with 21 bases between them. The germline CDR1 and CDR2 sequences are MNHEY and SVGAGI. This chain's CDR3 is CASSHPSGRGSGYTF. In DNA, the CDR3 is TGTGCCAGCAGTCACCCCTCGGGCAGGGGTAGCGGCTACACCTTC.

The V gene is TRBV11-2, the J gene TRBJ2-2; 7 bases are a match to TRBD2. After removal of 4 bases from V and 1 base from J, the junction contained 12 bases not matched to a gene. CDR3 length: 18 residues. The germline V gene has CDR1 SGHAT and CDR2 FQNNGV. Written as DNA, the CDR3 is TGTGCCAGCAGCTCAGGGACTATTTTGCTCAAGAACACCGGGGAGCTGTTTTTT. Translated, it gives CASSSGTILLKNTGELFF. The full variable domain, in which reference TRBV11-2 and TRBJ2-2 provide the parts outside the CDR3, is EAGVAQSPRYKIIEKRQSVAFWCNPISGHATLYWYQQILGQGPKLLIQFQNNGVVDDSQLPKDRFSAERLKGVDSTLKIQPAKLEDSAVYLCASSSGTILLKNTGELFFGEGSRLTVL.

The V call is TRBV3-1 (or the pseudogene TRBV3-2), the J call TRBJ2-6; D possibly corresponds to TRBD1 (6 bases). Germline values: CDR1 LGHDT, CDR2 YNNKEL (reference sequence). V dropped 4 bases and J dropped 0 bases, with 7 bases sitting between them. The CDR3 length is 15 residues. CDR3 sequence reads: CASSPDSSGANVLTF. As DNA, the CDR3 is TGTGCCAGCAGCCCGGACAGCTCTGGGGCCAACGTCCTGACTTTC.

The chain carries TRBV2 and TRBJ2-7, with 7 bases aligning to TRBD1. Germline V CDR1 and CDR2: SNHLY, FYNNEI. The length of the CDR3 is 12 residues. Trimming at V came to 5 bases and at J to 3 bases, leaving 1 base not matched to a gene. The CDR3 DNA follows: TGTGCCAGCAGTCCAGGGGGCTACGAGCAGTACTTC. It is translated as CASSPGGYEQYF. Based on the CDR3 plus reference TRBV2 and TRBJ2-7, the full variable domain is EPEVTQTPSHQVTQMGQEVILRCVPISNHLYFYWYRQILGQKVEFLVSFYNNEISEKSEIFDDQFSVERPDGSNFTLKIRSTKLEDSAMYFCASSPGGYEQYFGPGTRLTVT.

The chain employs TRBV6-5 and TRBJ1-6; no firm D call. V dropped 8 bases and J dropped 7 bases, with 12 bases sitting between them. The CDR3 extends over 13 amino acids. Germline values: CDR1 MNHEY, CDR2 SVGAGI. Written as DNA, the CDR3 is TGTGCCAGCCGCGAGGGAGGCAATTCACCCCTCCACTTT. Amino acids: CASREGGNSPLHF.

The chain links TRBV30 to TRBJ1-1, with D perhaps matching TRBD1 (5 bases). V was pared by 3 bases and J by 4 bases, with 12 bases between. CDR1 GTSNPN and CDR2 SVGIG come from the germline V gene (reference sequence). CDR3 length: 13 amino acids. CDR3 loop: CAWSAWGGTEAFF. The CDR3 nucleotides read TGTGCCTGGAGCGCCTGGGGGGGCACTGAAGCTTTCTTT.

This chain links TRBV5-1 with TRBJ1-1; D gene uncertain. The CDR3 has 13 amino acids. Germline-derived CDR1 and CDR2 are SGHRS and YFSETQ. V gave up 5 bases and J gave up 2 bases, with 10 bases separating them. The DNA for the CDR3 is TGCGCCAGCAGGCAAGTCCTAAACACTGAAGCTTTCTTT. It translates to CASRQVLNTEAFF.

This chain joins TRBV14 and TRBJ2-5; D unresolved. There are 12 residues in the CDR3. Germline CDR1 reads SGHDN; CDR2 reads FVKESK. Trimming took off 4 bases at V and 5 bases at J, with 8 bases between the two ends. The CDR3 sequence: CASSPIGETQYF. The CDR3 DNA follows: TGTGCCAGCAGCCCCATCGGGGAGACCCAGTACTTC. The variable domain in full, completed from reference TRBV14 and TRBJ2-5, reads EAGVTQFPSHSVIEKGQTVTLRCDPISGHDNLYWYRRVMGKEIKFLLHFVKESKQDESGMPNNRFLAERTGGTYSTLKVQPAELEDSGVYFCASSPIGETQYFGPGTRLLVL.

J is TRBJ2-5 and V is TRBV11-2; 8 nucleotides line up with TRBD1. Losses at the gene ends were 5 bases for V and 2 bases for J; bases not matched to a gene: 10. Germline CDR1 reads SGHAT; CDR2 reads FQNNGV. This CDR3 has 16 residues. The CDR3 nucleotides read TGTGCCAGCAGCCTTAGACAGGGGCTGGGTCAAGAGACCCAGTACTTC. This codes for CASSLRQGLGQETQYF.

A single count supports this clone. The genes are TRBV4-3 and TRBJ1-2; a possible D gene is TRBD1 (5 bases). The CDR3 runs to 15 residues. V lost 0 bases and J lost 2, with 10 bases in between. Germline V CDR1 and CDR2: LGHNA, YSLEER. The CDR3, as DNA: TGCGCCAGCAGCCAAGAAGCGAGACAGAACTATGGCTACACCTTC. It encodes CASSQEARQNYGYTF.

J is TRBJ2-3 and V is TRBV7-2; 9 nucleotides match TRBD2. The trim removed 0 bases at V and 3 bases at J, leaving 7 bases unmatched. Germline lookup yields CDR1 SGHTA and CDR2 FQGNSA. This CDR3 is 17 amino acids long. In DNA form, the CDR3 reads TGTGCCAGCAGCTTAGCACTAGCGCGGGGGGGAACAGATACGCAGTATTTT. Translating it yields CASSLALARGGTDTQYF.

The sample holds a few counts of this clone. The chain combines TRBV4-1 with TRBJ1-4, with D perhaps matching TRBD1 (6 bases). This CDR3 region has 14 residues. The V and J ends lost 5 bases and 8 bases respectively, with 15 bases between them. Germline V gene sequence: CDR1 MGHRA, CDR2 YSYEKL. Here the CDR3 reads CASSEDRRREKLFF. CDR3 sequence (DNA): TGCGCCAGCAGCGAGGACAGAAGGAGGGAAAAACTGTTTTTT.

CDR3 loop: CASSYPSGGEEEETQYF. CDR3 DNA: TGTGCCAGCAGTTACCCTAGCGGGGGGGAGGAGGAAGAGACCCAGTACTTC. The chain joins TRBV6-2 or TRBV6-3 to TRBJ2-5, with 12 bases identical to TRBD2. This CDR3 has 17 amino acids. CDR1 is MNHEY, CDR2 SVGEGT, per germline. The V segment lost 2 bases and the J segment 3 bases; nucleotides outside the gene matches: 7.

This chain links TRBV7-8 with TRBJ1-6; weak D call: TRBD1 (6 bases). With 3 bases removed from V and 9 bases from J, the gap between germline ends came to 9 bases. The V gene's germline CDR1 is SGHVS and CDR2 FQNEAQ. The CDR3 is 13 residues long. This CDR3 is CASSFTRGSPLHF. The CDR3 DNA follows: TGTGCCAGCAGCTTCACCAGGGGTTCACCCCTCCACTTT. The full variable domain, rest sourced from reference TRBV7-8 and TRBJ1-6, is GAGVSQSPRYKVAKRGQDVALRCDPISGHVSLFWYQQALGQGPEFLTYFQNEAQLDKSGLPSDRFFAERPEGSVSTLKIQRTQQEDSAVYLCASSFTRGSPLHFGNGTRLTVT.

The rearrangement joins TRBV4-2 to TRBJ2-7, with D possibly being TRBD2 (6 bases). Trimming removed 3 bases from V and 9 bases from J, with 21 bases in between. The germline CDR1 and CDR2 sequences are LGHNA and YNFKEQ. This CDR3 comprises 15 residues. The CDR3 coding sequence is TGTGCCAGCAGCCAGATGGGCCGGGAGCACTGGGGGCAGTACTTC. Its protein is CASSQMGREHWGQYF.

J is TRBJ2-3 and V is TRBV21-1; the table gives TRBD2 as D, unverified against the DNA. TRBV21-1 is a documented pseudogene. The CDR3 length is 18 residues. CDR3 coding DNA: TGTGCCAGCAGCAAAATGTCGGTTCGGGGGGTTAGCACAGATACGCAGTATTTT. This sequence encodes CASSKMSVRGVSTDTQYF.

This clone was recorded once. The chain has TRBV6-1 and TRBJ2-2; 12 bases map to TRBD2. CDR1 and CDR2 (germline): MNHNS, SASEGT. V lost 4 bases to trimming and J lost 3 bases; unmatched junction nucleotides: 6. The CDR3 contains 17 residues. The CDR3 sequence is CASSVTSGGTYTGELFF. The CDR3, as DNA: TGTGCCAGCAGTGTTACTAGCGGGGGGACCTACACCGGGGAGCTGTTTTTT.

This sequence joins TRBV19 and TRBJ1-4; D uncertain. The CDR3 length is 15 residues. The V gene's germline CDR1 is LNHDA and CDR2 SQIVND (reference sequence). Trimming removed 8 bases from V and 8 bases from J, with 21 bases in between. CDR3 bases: TGTGCCAGTTCTCAGGCGGGAACTCTGGGAGAAAAACTGTTTTTT. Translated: CASSQAGTLGEKLFF.

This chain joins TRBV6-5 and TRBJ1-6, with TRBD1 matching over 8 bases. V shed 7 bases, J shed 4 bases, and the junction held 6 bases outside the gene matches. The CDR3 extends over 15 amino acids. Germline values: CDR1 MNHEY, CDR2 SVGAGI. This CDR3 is CASNLGQGYNSPLHF. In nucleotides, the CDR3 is TGTGCCAGCAACCTTGGACAGGGTTATAATTCACCCCTCCACTTT.

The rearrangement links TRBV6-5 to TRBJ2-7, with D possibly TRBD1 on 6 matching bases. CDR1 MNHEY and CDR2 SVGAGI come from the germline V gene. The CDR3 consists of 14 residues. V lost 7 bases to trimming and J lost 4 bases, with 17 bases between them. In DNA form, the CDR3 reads TGTGCCAGCAACCGGGCAGGGGTCAGGTACGAGCAGTACTTC. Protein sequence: CASNRAGVRYEQYF.

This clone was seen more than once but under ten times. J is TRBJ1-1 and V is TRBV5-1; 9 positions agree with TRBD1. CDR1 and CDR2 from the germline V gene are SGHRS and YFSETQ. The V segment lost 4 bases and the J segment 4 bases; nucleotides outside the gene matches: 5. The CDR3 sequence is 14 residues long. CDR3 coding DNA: TGCGCCAGCAGCATGGGACAGGGATTCACTGAAGCTTTCTTT. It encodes CASSMGQGFTEAFF.

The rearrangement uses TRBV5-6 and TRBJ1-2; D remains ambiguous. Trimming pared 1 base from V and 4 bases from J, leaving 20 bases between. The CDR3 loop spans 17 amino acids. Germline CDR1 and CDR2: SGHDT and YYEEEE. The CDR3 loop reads CASSLSAIFPPLYGYTF. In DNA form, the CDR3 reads TGTGCCAGCAGCTTGTCCGCTATTTTCCCCCCCCTCTATGGCTACACCTTC.

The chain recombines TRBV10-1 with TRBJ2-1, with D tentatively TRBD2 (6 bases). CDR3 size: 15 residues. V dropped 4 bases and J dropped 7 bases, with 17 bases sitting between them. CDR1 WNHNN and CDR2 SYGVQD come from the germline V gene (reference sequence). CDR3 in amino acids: CASSGLLAAINEQFF. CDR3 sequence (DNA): TGCGCCAGCAGTGGATTGTTAGCGGCTATTAATGAGCAGTTCTTC.

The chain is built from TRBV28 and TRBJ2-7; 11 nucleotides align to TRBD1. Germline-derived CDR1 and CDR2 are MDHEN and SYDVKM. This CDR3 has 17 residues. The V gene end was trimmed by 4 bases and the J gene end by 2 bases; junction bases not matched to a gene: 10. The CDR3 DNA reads TGTGCCAGCAGTTCGGGAGGCGCGGGACAGGGGGCCTACGAGCAGTACTTC. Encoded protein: CASSSGGAGQGAYEQYF.